The rows below give T cell receptor beta chains drawn from one sample of a study of graft-versus-host responses after intestinal transplantation. For these TCRs, the target antigens are not known. Method: immunoSEQ multiplex PCR; TCRdb's copy keeps in-frame clones and lacks some. The sample lists tens of thousands of clones; 90% were seen once. The source material was unstimulated CD4+ T cells sorted from spleen or lymph node cells, sampled before intestinal transplant. The receptor source for this set is a human donor who received an intestinal transplant. CDR3s include the opening cysteine and the closing phenylalanine or tryptophan. Clone size is shown for a subset of rows, as once, few, many or a class of expanded clone.

J gene: TRBJ2-1; clone size: -; V gene: TRBV19; CDR3 protein: CASSMSRTGPYNEQFF
J gene: TRBJ1-1; clone size: -; V gene: TRBV6-1; CDR3 protein: CASSGTEAFF
J gene: TRBJ2-3; clone size: -; V gene: TRBV6-1; CDR3 protein: CASVGSETDTQYF
J gene: TRBJ2-7; clone size: -; V gene: TRBV5-1; CDR3 protein: CASSSGRDYEQYF
J gene: TRBJ2-5; clone size: -; V gene: TRBV5-1; CDR3 protein: CASSLVQGEQETQYF
J gene: TRBJ2-7; clone size: -; V gene: TRBV6-5; CDR3 protein: CASTSVGQGYQEQYF
J gene: TRBJ2-7; clone size: -; V gene: TRBV2; CDR3 protein: CASSLTGGLSEQYF
J gene: TRBJ2-7; clone size: -; V gene: TRBV6-1; CDR3 protein: CASSAQVYEQYF
J gene: TRBJ2-3; clone size: -; V gene: TRBV2; CDR3 protein: CASSPWGGRVSTDTQYF
J gene: TRBJ1-4; clone size: -; V gene: TRBV5-1; CDR3 protein: CASSLAVRQRRGEKLFF
J gene: TRBJ1-1; clone size: -; V gene: TRBV6-5; CDR3 protein: CASSPPGSLNTEAFF
J gene: TRBJ1-1; clone size: -; V gene: TRBV6-5; CDR3 protein: CASSYSFQMNTEAFF
J gene: TRBJ1-4; clone size: -; V gene: TRBV7-9; CDR3 protein: CASSSTGQQEKLFF
J gene: TRBJ2-7; clone size: -; V gene: TRBV18; CDR3 protein: CASSRGTGGEQYF
J gene: TRBJ1-6; clone size: -; V gene: TRBV5-1; CDR3 protein: CASSLGGTGNSPLHF
J gene: TRBJ1-5; clone size: -; V gene: TRBV6-5; CDR3 protein: CASSWTPDQPQHF
J gene: TRBJ2-2; clone size: -; V gene: TRBV5-1; CDR3 protein: CASSFTVNTGELFF
J gene: TRBJ1-1; clone size: -; V gene: TRBV11-2; CDR3 protein: CASSLVGSVGSTEAFF
J gene: TRBJ2-3; clone size: -; V gene: TRBV9; CDR3 protein: CASSVDSGDTQYF
J gene: TRBJ1-2; clone size: -; V gene: TRBV11-2; CDR3 protein: CASNPRGGSYGYTF
J gene: TRBJ1-1; clone size: -; V gene: TRBV6-6; CDR3 protein: CASSYSNRGTEAFF
J gene: TRBJ2-7; clone size: few; V gene: TRBV27; CDR3 protein: CASSLLARYEQYF
J gene: TRBJ1-5; clone size: -; V gene: TRBV6-5; CDR3 protein: CASSYSGAVGPQHF
J gene: TRBJ1-5; clone size: -; V gene: TRBV19; CDR3 protein: CASSMGLASNQPQHF
J gene: TRBJ2-3; clone size: once; V gene: TRBV7-3; CDR3 protein: CASSLQGTDTQYF
J gene: TRBJ2-7; clone size: once; V gene: TRBV7-2; CDR3 protein: CASSLGGGQSYEQYF
J gene: TRBJ2-1; clone size: -; V gene: TRBV7-2; CDR3 protein: CASSLGQNNEQFF
J gene: TRBJ2-5; clone size: -; V gene: TRBV10-2; CDR3 protein: CASSGYREETQYF
J gene: TRBJ2-5; clone size: once; V gene: TRBV4-1; CDR3 protein: CASSQDLSVVGKTQYF
J gene: TRBJ1-6; clone size: -; V gene: TRBV19; CDR3 protein: CASSKDRGLSPLHF
J gene: TRBJ2-7; clone size: -; V gene: TRBV6-5; CDR3 protein: CASSSDRGPGPYEQYF
J gene: TRBJ2-2; clone size: -; V gene: TRBV7-7; CDR3 protein: CASSRGTDTGELFF
J gene: TRBJ2-3; clone size: -; V gene: TRBV5-1; CDR3 protein: CASSQELAGADTQYF
J gene: TRBJ2-5; clone size: once; V gene: TRBV19; CDR3 protein: CASSLGRRAQYF
J gene: TRBJ2-5; clone size: -; V gene: TRBV18; CDR3 protein: CASSPQGMETQYF
J gene: TRBJ1-1; clone size: -; V gene: TRBV6-6; CDR3 protein: CASRSGTGVMGTEAFF
J gene: TRBJ1-2; clone size: few; V gene: TRBV7-9; CDR3 protein: CASSPLGSGKGYTF